This record concerns one T cell receptor (beta chain) sequence. Its antigen remains unknown. TCRdb's copy holds only in-frame clones and misses some; the assay was immunoSEQ multiplex PCR. The data show 85,000 to 90,000 clones, with roughly 87% seen just once and 17% held by the top ten. The data were taken from a study of graft-versus-host responses after intestinal transplantation. As for the study in general: Each of the recipients got a multivisceral, liver-intestinal, or isolated intestinal transplant. All recipients were given anti-thymocyte globulin induction, and tacrolimus and steroids were then administered for three to four years.

CDR3 size: 11 residues. Germline V gene lookup returns CDR1 MGHRA and CDR2 YSYEKL. Trimming removed 1 base at V and 5 bases at J, with 2 bases between. The chain has TRBV4-1 and TRBJ1-1; D unclear. The receptor was isolated from a human donor who received an intestinal transplant. Specimen: unstimulated CD8+ T cells sorted from spleen or lymph node cells, collected before intestinal transplant. The chain's CDR3 is CASSQGTEAFF. The CDR3 nucleotides are TGCGCCAGCAGCCAAGGAACTGAAGCTTTCTTT.